This T cell receptor beta chain was recovered during a study of radiotherapy plus CTLA-4 blockade in lung cancer. Study-wide background: Patients showed objective responses in 18% of cases, and disease control was achieved by around 30%.

Study results and caveats: Among blood TCR repertoires after radiotherapy plus ipilimumab, tumor-derived clones expanded. Strongest reported response predictors: early blood clone changes and post-radiation interferon-beta.

Remarks on this clone: No antigen is known for it.

It was focal radiation plus CTLA-4 blockade with ipilimumab that patients with chemo-refractory metastatic non-small-cell lung cancer received. Germline CDR1 is SEHNR and CDR2 is FQNEAQ (reference sequence). This CDR3 has 14 amino acids. V was pared by 5 bases and J by 8 bases, with 18 bases between. Some clones are missing from TCRdb's copy, which holds only in-frame ones; the method was immunoSEQ multiplex PCR. The data contain approximately 89,000 clones, more than 60% of them seen just once; the ten biggest clones take up 4%. This sequence originates from a human donor with non-small cell lung cancer who had a partial response to radiotherapy plus ipilimumab. Some clones in this sample may be carry-over from other donors' samples. This chain connects TRBV7-9 to TRBJ1-1; no reliable D call. The starting material was peripheral blood, obtained from a patient treated with radiotherapy plus ipilimumab. CDR3 in DNA: TGTGCCAGCAGCCCTACCCCCTCAGGCGCGGAAGCTTTCTTT. As protein: CASSPTPSGAEAFF.